The sequence of this TCR beta chain was determined in a study of glioma-infiltrating T cells. Study-wide points: Gliomas, especially low-grade, showed above-expected tissue-blood divergence; non-neoplastic patients showed below. Very few CDR3 sequences were shared between tissue and blood.

Amplification of TCR alpha and beta CDR3 regions from RNA used iRepertoire nested multiplex PCR. Tissue mRNA or PBMC total RNA, roughly 85-450 ng, went into one-step reverse transcription and amplification. From the multiplex PCR reads, TCRdb called clonotypes with MiXCR, one entry per CDR3 protein. In the table there are fewer than 200,000 distinct CDR3 sequences, around 40% of which are singletons. About this clonotype: What it recognizes is unknown.

The origin of this receptor is a human donor with low-grade glioma or glioblastoma, undergoing nonglioma brain surgery, or in good health (not recorded which). The sample taken for sequencing was glioma tissue, nonneoplastic brain tissue, or PBMCs (not recorded which).

The CDR3: CASSTTAGGQDEQYF. As DNA, the CDR3 is TGTGCCAGCAGCACAACAGCGGGAGGTCAGGACGAGCAGTACTTC. The chain uses TRBV11-2 and TRBJ2-7, with 9 bases fitting TRBD2. The CDR3 is made up of 15 amino acids. CDR1 SGHAT and CDR2 FQNNGV come from the germline V gene. V dropped 5 bases and J dropped 5; count of bases not matched to a gene: 10.